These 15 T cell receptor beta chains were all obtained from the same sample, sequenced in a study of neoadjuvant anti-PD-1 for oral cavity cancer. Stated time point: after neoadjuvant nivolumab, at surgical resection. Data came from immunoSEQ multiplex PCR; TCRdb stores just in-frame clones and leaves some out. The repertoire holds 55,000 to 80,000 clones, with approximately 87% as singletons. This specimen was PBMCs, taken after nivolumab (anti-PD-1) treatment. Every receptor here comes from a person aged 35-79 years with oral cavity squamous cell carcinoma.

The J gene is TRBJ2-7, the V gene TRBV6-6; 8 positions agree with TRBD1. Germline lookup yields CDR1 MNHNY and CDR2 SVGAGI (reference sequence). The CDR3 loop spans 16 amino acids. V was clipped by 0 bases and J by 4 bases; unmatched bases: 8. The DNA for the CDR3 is TGTGCCAGCAGTTACTCCTATGCGGACAGGGTTTACGAGCAGTACTTC. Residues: CASSYSYADRVYEQYF.

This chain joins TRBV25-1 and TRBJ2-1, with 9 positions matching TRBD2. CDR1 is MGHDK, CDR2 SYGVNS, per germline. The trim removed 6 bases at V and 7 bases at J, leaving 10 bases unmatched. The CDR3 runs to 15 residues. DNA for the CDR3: TGTGCCAGCAGGACTCGGACTAGCGTCAGAAATGAGCAGTTCTTC. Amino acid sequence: CASRTRTSVRNEQFF.

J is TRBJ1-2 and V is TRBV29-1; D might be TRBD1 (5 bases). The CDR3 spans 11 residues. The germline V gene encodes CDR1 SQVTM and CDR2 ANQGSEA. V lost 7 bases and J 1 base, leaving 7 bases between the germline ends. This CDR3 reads CSAGINYGYTF. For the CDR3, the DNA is TGCAGCGCAGGGATTAACTATGGCTACACCTTC.

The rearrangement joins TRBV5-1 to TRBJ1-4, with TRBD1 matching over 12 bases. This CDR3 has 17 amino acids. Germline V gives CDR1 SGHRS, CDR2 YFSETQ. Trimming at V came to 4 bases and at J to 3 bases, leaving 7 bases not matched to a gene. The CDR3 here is CASSAGTGGFANEKLFF. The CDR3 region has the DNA TGCGCCAGCAGCGCCGGGACAGGGGGCTTCGCTAATGAAAAACTGTTTTTT.

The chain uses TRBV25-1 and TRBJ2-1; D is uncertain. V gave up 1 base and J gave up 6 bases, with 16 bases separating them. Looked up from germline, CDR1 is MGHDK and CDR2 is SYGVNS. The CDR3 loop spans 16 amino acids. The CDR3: CASSELRSSPSNEQFF. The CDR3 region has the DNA TGTGCCAGCAGTGAATTACGCTCGAGTCCCTCCAATGAGCAGTTCTTC.

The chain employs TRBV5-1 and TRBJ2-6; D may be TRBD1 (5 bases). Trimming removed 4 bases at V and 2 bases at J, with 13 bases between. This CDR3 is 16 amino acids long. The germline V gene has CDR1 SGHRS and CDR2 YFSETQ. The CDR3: CASSHIRTTGANVLTF. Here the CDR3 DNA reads TGCGCCAGCAGCCATATACGGACAACTGGGGCCAACGTCCTGACTTTC.

The CDR3: CASSQDSRRGGETQYF. The CDR3 bases are TGCGCCAGCAGCCAAGATTCGCGCAGGGGGGGGGAGACCCAGTACTTC. This sequence joins TRBV4-1 and TRBJ2-5; D could derive from TRBD1 or TRBD2 (7 bases each). The CDR3 loop spans 16 amino acids. V gave up 0 bases and J gave up 5 bases, with 16 bases separating them. Per the germline V gene, CDR1 is MGHRA and CDR2 is YSYEKL.

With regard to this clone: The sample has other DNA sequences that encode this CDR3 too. This CDR3 is CASSLIGDEQFF. The CDR3 coding sequence is TGCGCCAGCAGCTTGATAGGGGATGAGCAGTTCTTC. J is TRBJ2-1 and V is TRBV5-1; D may be TRBD1 (5 bases). V dropped 1 base and J dropped 8 bases, with 7 bases sitting between them. This CDR3 has 12 residues. CDR1 and CDR2 (germline): SGHRS, YFSETQ.

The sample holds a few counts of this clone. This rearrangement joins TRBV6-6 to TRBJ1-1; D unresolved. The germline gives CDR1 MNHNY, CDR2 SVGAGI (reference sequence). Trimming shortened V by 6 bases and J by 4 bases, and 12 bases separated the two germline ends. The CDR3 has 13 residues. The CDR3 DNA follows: TGTGCCAGCAGCCGCCACGAGGCCACTGAAGCTTTCTTT. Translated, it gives CASSRHEATEAFF.

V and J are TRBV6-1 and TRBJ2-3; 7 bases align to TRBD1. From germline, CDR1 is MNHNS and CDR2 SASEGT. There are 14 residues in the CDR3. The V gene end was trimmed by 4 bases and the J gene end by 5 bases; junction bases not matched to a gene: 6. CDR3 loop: CASSATGPRDTQYF. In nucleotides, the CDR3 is TGTGCCAGCAGTGCGACAGGGCCCAGAGATACGCAGTATTTT.

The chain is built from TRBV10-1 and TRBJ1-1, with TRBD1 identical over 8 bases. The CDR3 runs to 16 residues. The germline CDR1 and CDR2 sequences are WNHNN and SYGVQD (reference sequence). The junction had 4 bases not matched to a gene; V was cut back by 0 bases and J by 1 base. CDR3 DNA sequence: TGCGCCAGCAGTGAGTCACGGACAGGGCGGAACACTGAAGCTTTCTTT. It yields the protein CASSESRTGRNTEAFF.

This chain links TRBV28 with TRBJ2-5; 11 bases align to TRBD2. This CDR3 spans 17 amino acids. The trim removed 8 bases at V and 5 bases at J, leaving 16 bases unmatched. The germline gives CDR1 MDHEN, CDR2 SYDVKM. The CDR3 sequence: CASPPGGSGRVGETQYF. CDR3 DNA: TGTGCCAGCCCCCCCGGTGGTAGCGGGAGGGTCGGGGAGACCCAGTACTTC.

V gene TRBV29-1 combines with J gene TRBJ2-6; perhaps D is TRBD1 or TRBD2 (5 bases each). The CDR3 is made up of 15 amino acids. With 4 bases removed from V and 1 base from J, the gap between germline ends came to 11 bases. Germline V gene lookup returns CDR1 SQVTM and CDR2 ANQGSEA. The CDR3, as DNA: TGCAGCGTTGTTTTCGGGGCGTCTGGGGCCAACGTCCTGACTTTC. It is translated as CSVVFGASGANVLTF. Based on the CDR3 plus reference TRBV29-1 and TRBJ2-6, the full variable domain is SAVISQKPSRDICQRGTSLTIQCQVDSQVTMMFWYRQQPGQSLTLIATANQGSEATYESGFVIDKFPISRPNLTFSTLTVSNMSPEDSSIYLCSVVFGASGANVLTFGAGSRLTVL.

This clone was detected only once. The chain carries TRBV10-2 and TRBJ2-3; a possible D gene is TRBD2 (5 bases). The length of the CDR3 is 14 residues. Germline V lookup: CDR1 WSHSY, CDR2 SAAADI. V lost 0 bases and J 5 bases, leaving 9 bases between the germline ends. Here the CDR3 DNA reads TGCGCCAGCAGTGAGTCGACGGGGATAGATACGCAGTATTTT. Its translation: CASSESTGIDTQYF.

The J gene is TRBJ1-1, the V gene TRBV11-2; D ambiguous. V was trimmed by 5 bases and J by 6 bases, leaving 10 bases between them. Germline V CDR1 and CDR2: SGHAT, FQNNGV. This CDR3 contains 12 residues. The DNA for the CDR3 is TGTGCCAGCAGCCTATGGAGTGCTGAAGCTTTCTTT. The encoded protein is CASSLWSAEAFF.